One and the same sample provided the 28 T cell receptor beta chains below, sequenced in a study of T cell clones after liver transplantation. Method: immunoSEQ multiplex PCR; TCRdb's copy keeps in-frame clones and lacks some. The repertoire includes approximately 51,000 clones, over 65% of them detected once, and about a tenth sits in the top ten. The source material was CD4+ T cells from blood, sampled around 54 months after liver transplant. Receptors were obtained from a human patient who received a liver transplant. Among the T cells, some may be from the graft donor.

The chain uses TRBV7-9 and TRBJ2-1; 14 nucleotides line up with TRBD2. This CDR3 has 15 residues. The V segment lost 5 bases and the J segment 15 bases; nucleotides outside the gene matches: 12. Germline loops: CDR1 SEHNR, CDR2 FQNEAQ (reference sequence). The CDR3 DNA is TGTGCCAGCAGCCCTCCGGGACTAGCGGGGGCCGTAGTGTTCTTC. It translates to CASSPPGLAGAVVFF. The complete variable domain, with remaining parts taken from reference TRBV7-9 and TRBJ2-1, reads DTGVSQNPRHKITKRGQNVTFRCDPISEHNRLYWYRQTLGQGPEFLTYFQNEAQLEKSRLLSDRFSAERPKGSFSTLEIQRTEQGDSAMYLCASSPPGLAGAVVFFGPGTRLTVL.

The genes are TRBV19 and TRBJ2-2; 8 bases fit TRBD2. Trimming cost V 6 bases and J 4 bases; bases outside gene matches: 10. Per germline, CDR1 LNHDA and CDR2 SQIVND (reference sequence). The CDR3 runs to 16 residues. The CDR3 DNA reads as TGTGCCAGTAGAGACGGGGGGGGCCGGAGCACCGGGGAGCTGTTTTTT. This gives the protein CASRDGGGRSTGELFF. Full variable domain (missing parts from reference TRBV19 and TRBJ2-2): DGGITQSPKYLFRKEGQNVTLSCEQNLNHDAMYWYRQDPGQGLRLIYYSQIVNDFQKGDIAEGYSVSREKKESFPLTVTSAQKNPTAFYLCASRDGGGRSTGELFFGEGSRLTVL.

The V and J genes are TRBV7-8 and TRBJ1-5, with D possibly TRBD1 on 5 matching bases. Germline V gene data show CDR1 as SGHVS and CDR2 as FQNEAQ. The CDR3 consists of 13 residues. V was clipped by 5 bases and J by 1 base, with 6 bases between them. This chain's CDR3 is CASSGGSNQPQHF. As DNA, the CDR3 is TGTGCCAGCAGCGGGGGGAGCAATCAGCCCCAGCATTTT. The full variable domain, in which reference TRBV7-8 and TRBJ1-5 provide the parts outside the CDR3, is GAGVSQSPRYKVAKRGQDVALRCDPISGHVSLFWYQQALGQGPEFLTYFQNEAQLDKSGLPSDRFFAERPEGSVSTLKIQRTQQEDSAVYLCASSGGSNQPQHFGDGTRLSIL.

This sequence joins TRBV28 and TRBJ1-3; no reliable D call. CDR3 length equals 15 residues. Germline CDR1 is MDHEN and CDR2 is SYDVKM. Trimming left V 3 bases short and J 4 bases short, with 13 bases between. Here the CDR3 DNA reads TGTGCCAGCAGTTTTATTGGGGATATAGGAAACACCATATATTTT. Its protein product is CASSFIGDIGNTIYF.

The chain couples TRBV28 to TRBJ2-5; D may be TRBD1 or TRBD2 (5 bases each). CDR1 is MDHEN, CDR2 SYDVKM, per germline. The CDR3 has 12 amino acids. Between the trimmed V and J ends, which lost 4 bases and 2 bases, there was a span of 5 bases. CDR3 DNA: TGTGCCAGCAGTTGGGGGCAAGAGACCCAGTACTTC. Translated: CASSWGQETQYF.

The chain is built from TRBV5-1 and TRBJ1-5, with TRBD1 identical over 7 bases. This CDR3 region has 13 residues. Germline V lookup: CDR1 SGHRS, CDR2 YFSETQ. Losses at the gene ends were 2 bases for V and 4 bases for J; bases not matched to a gene: 0. The chain's CDR3 is CASSLQGNQPQHF. The CDR3 bases are TGCGCCAGCAGCTTACAGGGGAATCAGCCCCAGCATTTT.

The genes are TRBV7-2 and TRBJ1-3; no definite D call. Trimming removed 2 bases from V and 1 base from J, with 9 bases in between. Germline V lookup: CDR1 SGHTA, CDR2 FQGNSA. This CDR3 has 15 residues. This CDR3 reads CASSLLTPSGNTIYF. As DNA, the CDR3 is TGTGCCAGCAGCTTACTTACACCATCTGGAAACACCATATATTTT.

This chain links TRBV4-2 with TRBJ2-7; 11 bases map to TRBD2. This CDR3 spans 16 amino acids. Germline lookup yields CDR1 LGHNA and CDR2 YNFKEQ. The V gene end was trimmed by 2 bases and the J gene end by 1 base; junction bases not matched to a gene: 4. The CDR3 bases are TGTGCCAGCAGCCAACGGCTAGCGGGGGGATCCTACGAGCAGTACTTC. Translation gives CASSQRLAGGSYEQYF.

As to this clone: Other DNA sequences in the same sample also yield this CDR3. J is TRBJ1-3 and V is TRBV7-2, with 7 bases that match TRBD1. The CDR3 is 14 residues long. V dropped 5 bases and J dropped 4; count of bases not matched to a gene: 5. The germline CDR1 and CDR2 sequences are SGHTA and FQGNSA. This chain's CDR3 is CASSLGTVGNTIYF. In nucleotides, the CDR3 is TGTGCCAGCAGCCTTGGGACAGTCGGAAACACCATATATTTT.

Of note for this clone: Its ends do not fully match the called genes, so a read error is possible. The chain links TRBV25-1 to TRBJ2-2; weak D call: TRBD1 (6 bases). The CDR3 covers 17 residues. Per germline, CDR1 MGHDK and CDR2 SYGVNS. The CDR3 bases are TGTGCCAGCAGTGAACATAGAGGGGGTACGAAGACCGGGGAGCTGTTTTTT. Translated: CASSEHRGGTKTGELFF. The full variable domain, in which reference TRBV25-1 and TRBJ2-2 provide the parts outside the CDR3, is EADIYQTPRYLVIGTGKKITLECSQTMGHDKMYWYQQDPGMELHLIHYSYGVNSTEKGDLSSESTVSRIRTEHFPLTLESARPSHTSQYLCASSEHRGGTKTGELFFGEGSRLTVL.

This chain uses TRBV4-1 with TRBJ2-2, with D perhaps matching TRBD1 (5 bases). The CDR3 has 14 residues. Trimming took off 4 bases at V and 6 bases at J, with 12 bases between the two ends. Germline CDR1 is MGHRA and CDR2 is YSYEKL. The CDR3 is CASSLTTEAGELFF. DNA of the CDR3: TGCGCCAGCAGCCTCACGACAGAAGCCGGGGAGCTGTTTTTT.

The rearrangement uses TRBV5-1 and TRBJ2-3; the D gene is possibly TRBD1 (6 bases). Germline loops: CDR1 SGHRS, CDR2 YFSETQ. V dropped 1 base and J dropped 2 bases, with 14 bases sitting between them. This CDR3 contains 16 residues. CDR3 protein: CASSLIGDTHTDTQYF. In DNA, the CDR3 is TGCGCCAGCAGCTTGATAGGGGACACACACACAGATACGCAGTATTTT.

This clone was recorded a few times. The CDR3 loop is CASSIEGAGGSFDEQYF. Written as DNA, the CDR3 is TGTGCCAGTAGTATAGAGGGGGCAGGGGGTAGCTTCGACGAGCAGTACTTC. This chain connects TRBV19 to TRBJ2-7; 7 bases align to TRBD1. The junction had 13 bases not matched to a gene; V was cut back by 0 bases and J by 5 bases. This CDR3 has 17 residues. Germline V gene sequence: CDR1 LNHDA, CDR2 SQIVND (reference sequence).

This rearrangement joins TRBV7-9 to TRBJ1-6, with unresolved D. The CDR3 is 14 amino acids. Per the germline V gene, CDR1 is SEHNR and CDR2 is FQNEAQ (reference sequence). The V gene lost 3 bases and the J gene lost 3 bases, with 6 bases spanning the gap. This CDR3 is CASSLDLYNSPLHF. CDR3 DNA sequence: TGTGCCAGCAGCTTGGACCTCTATAATTCACCCCTCCACTTT. The entire variable domain, with the rest obtained from reference TRBV7-9 and TRBJ1-6, is as follows: DTGVSQNPRHKITKRGQNVTFRCDPISEHNRLYWYRQTLGQGPEFLTYFQNEAQLEKSRLLSDRFSAERPKGSFSTLEIQRTEQGDSAMYLCASSLDLYNSPLHFGNGTRLTVT.

The chain combines TRBV5-6 with TRBJ2-2; D might be TRBD2 (6 bases). Trimming removed 1 base from V and 0 bases from J, with 10 bases in between. CDR1 and CDR2 from the germline V gene are SGHDT and YYEEEE. CDR3 size: 16 residues. The CDR3 coding sequence is TGTGCCAGCAGCTTGCTGGGACTCTCGAACACCGGGGAGCTGTTTTTT. This sequence encodes CASSLLGLSNTGELFF. The complete variable domain, with remaining parts taken from reference TRBV5-6 and TRBJ2-2, reads DAGVTQSPTHLIKTRGQQVTLRCSPKSGHDTVSWYQQALGQGPQFIFQYYEEEERQRGNFPDRFSGHQFPNYSSELNVNALLLGDSALYLCASSLLGLSNTGELFFGEGSRLTVL.

The rearrangement uses TRBV9 and TRBJ1-3; D unclear. CDR1 is SGDLS and CDR2 is YYNGEE in the germline V gene. The length of the CDR3 is 13 residues. V lost 0 bases, J lost 4 bases, and 5 bases lay in between. The CDR3 coding sequence is TGTGCCAGCAGCGTAGTAACGGGAAACACCATATATTTT. This translates into CASSVVTGNTIYF.

The genes are TRBV19 and TRBJ2-5, with a possible D match to TRBD1 (5 bases). V was shortened by 3 bases and J by 3 bases, with 17 bases between the two germline ends. This CDR3 comprises 16 residues. Germline loops: CDR1 LNHDA, CDR2 SQIVND (reference sequence). Here the CDR3 reads CASSIPTGIREETQYF. The CDR3 DNA sequence: TGTGCCAGTAGTATCCCCACAGGAATTAGAGAAGAGACCCAGTACTTC.

This clone was detected only once. The chain links TRBV7-2 to TRBJ1-3; D not resolved. CDR1 and CDR2 (germline): SGHTA, FQGNSA. The CDR3 extends over 14 amino acids. V gave up 2 bases and J gave up 8 bases, with 13 bases separating them. The CDR3 bases are TGTGCCAGCAGCTTATCCGGCCGAACGGACACCATATATTTT. Translated, it gives CASSLSGRTDTIYF.

This clone has a handful of counts. The chain uses TRBV7-2 and TRBJ1-4, with TRBD1 matching over 7 bases. Losses at the gene ends were 4 bases for V and 4 bases for J; bases not matched to a gene: 6. Germline V gene lookup returns CDR1 SGHTA and CDR2 FQGNSA. CDR3 length: 15 amino acids. CDR3 sequence (DNA): TGTGCCAGCAGCTCACAGGGGTCCCATAATGAAAAACTGTTTTTT. Translation: CASSSQGSHNEKLFF.

The rearrangement links TRBV27 to TRBJ2-4; TRBD1 agrees at 8 bases. The CDR3 is 16 amino acids. Losses at the gene ends were 6 bases for V and 5 bases for J; bases not matched to a gene: 12. The germline CDR1 and CDR2 sequences are MNHEY and SMNVEV (reference sequence). The CDR3 DNA is TGTGCCAGCAGGCCCGGACAGGGAAGGGCCCAAAACATTCAGTACTTC. Translation gives CASRPGQGRAQNIQYF.

This clone has a single count. V and J are TRBV19 and TRBJ2-4; perhaps TRBD2 as D (6 bases). Germline loops: CDR1 LNHDA, CDR2 SQIVND (reference sequence). CDR3 length: 16 residues. Trimming took 3 bases from V and 4 from J, leaving 16 bases between them. As DNA, the CDR3 is TGTGCCAGTAGTATCATCACCGGGACTGCGAAAAACATTCAGTACTTC. It translates to CASSIITGTAKNIQYF.

The chain joins TRBV7-2 to TRBJ2-5; TRBD1 aligns across 9 bases. V shed 5 bases, J shed 5 bases, and the junction held 9 bases outside the gene matches. This CDR3 contains 15 residues. Germline CDR1 and CDR2: SGHTA and FQGNSA. CDR3 region: CASSRLGTGLETQYF. The CDR3 region has the DNA TGTGCCAGCAGCCGCCTGGGGACAGGGTTGGAGACCCAGTACTTC.

The genes are TRBV29-1 and TRBJ2-1; the match to TRBD2 covers 7 bases. Germline lookup yields CDR1 SQVTM and CDR2 ANQGSEA. The CDR3 has 15 residues. V gave up 6 bases and J gave up 3 bases; unmatched junction bases: 11. CDR3 coding DNA: TGCAGCGTCTCCGGGACTACCCGATTCTACAATGAGCAGTTCTTC. Encoded protein: CSVSGTTRFYNEQFF.

In its sample, this clone was seen a few times. The chain has TRBV7-2 and TRBJ2-3; D possibly matches TRBD1 or TRBD2 (5 bases each). Germline CDR1 SGHTA, CDR2 FQGNSA. The ends were cut back, 1 base at V and 5 bases at J, with 13 bases in the middle. CDR3 length equals 15 residues. CDR3 nucleotides: TGTGCCAGCAGCTTAGGAGGGACCCGGGGAGATACGCAGTATTTT. Translation: CASSLGGTRGDTQYF.

The gene calls are TRBV6-6 and TRBJ1-2, with 10 bases lining up with TRBD1. Trimming took 6 bases from V and 6 from J; bases not matched to a gene: 4. The CDR3 covers 13 residues. The germline V gene encodes CDR1 MNHNY and CDR2 SVGAGI (reference sequence). The CDR3 protein is CASSQTGGDGYTF. For the CDR3, the DNA is TGTGCCAGCAGCCAGACAGGGGGCGATGGCTACACCTTC.

V usage is TRBV2 and J usage is TRBJ1-5; D possibly corresponds to TRBD1 (6 bases). The CDR3 sequence is 15 residues long. V was pared by 4 bases and J by 1 base, with 11 bases between. The germline V gene encodes CDR1 SNHLY and CDR2 FYNNEI. CDR3 sequence reads: CASSVNRASNQPQHF. CDR3 in DNA: TGTGCCAGCAGTGTCAACAGGGCGAGCAATCAGCCCCAGCATTTT.

The V call is TRBV2, the J call TRBJ1-5; TRBD1 matches 11 bases. V trimming: 6 bases; J trimming: 0 bases; junction bases outside the gene matches: 7. This CDR3 has 17 residues. Germline values: CDR1 SNHLY, CDR2 FYNNEI. CDR3 loop: CASRPGTGGNSNQPQHF. As DNA, the CDR3 is TGTGCCAGCAGGCCAGGGACAGGGGGAAATAGCAATCAGCCCCAGCATTTT.

The J gene is TRBJ2-1, the V gene TRBV7-2; 9 bases match TRBD2. The CDR3 runs 14 residues. Germline loops: CDR1 SGHTA, CDR2 FQGNSA. J lost 9 bases, V lost 8 bases, and 11 bases had no gene match. The CDR3 DNA reads TGTGCCAGCTCTCAGCGGGGGGCAGGCGGTGAGCAGTTCTTC. This encodes CASSQRGAGGEQFF.